Below, 31 T cell receptor beta chains from the same sample are listed, as sequenced in a study of control samples from healthy donors and cancer patients. Measured with immunoSEQ multiplex PCR; TCRdb has only the in-frame clones, and not every one. The sample contains around 180,000 clones, 90% to 95% of which appear only once. Material: blood. The source is a woman younger than 35 in good health.

V is TRBV7-8 and J is TRBJ2-7; a weak D match, TRBD1 (5 bases). The CDR3 extends over 13 amino acids. CDR1 and CDR2 (germline): SGHVS, FQNEAQ. V lost 5 bases, J lost 2 bases, and 10 bases lay in between. The CDR3 DNA reads as TGTGCCAGCAGCCTCCAGGGTACCTACGAGCAGTACTTC. It is translated as CASSLQGTYEQYF.

The gene calls are TRBV6-1 and TRBJ2-3; 8 bases align to TRBD2. The CDR3 has 19 amino acids. The J segment lost 10 bases and the V segment lost 4 bases, leaving 25 bases of the junction unmatched. The germline V gene encodes CDR1 MNHNS and CDR2 SASEGT. The CDR3 bases are TGTGCCAGCAGTGGGCCCCTAAGGGCTAGCGGGCTACTGGGGGAACCGCAGTATTTT. Amino acid sequence: CASSGPLRASGLLGEPQYF.

The CDR3 DNA reads TGTGCCAGCTCCCCAAGGGGCACATCCGAGACCCAGTACTTC. Translated: CASSPRGTSETQYF. The chain joins TRBV7-2 to TRBJ2-5; D might be TRBD1 (5 bases). The V and J ends lost 8 bases and 5 bases respectively, with 18 bases between them. CDR1 SGHTA and CDR2 FQGNSA come from the germline V gene. This CDR3 region has 14 residues.

This clone was seen a single time. This chain uses TRBV2 with TRBJ1-3; D is unresolved. The germline V gene has CDR1 SNHLY and CDR2 FYNNEI. Trimming removed 2 bases from V and 0 bases from J, with 5 bases in between. The CDR3 is 14 amino acids. CDR3 residues: CASSERVSGNTIYF. In DNA form, the CDR3 reads TGTGCCAGCAGTGAAAGGGTCTCTGGAAACACCATATATTTT.

This clone appeared a few times. V gene TRBV6-1 combines with J gene TRBJ1-2; maybe TRBD1 (5 bases). There are 15 residues in the CDR3. The germline V gene encodes CDR1 MNHNS and CDR2 SASEGT. V gave up 2 bases and J gave up 7 bases, with 17 bases separating them. In DNA, the CDR3 is TGTGCCAGCAGTGAACCGGGCAGGGCGCTCCCTGGCTACACCTTC. Its protein product is CASSEPGRALPGYTF.

The V and J genes are TRBV28 and TRBJ1-1, with D unclear. The CDR3 contains 13 residues. V was clipped by 2 bases and J by 9 bases, with 13 bases between them. Per the germline V gene, CDR1 is MDHEN and CDR2 is SYDVKM. The CDR3 region is CASSLISATQAFF. In nucleotides, the CDR3 is TGTGCCAGCAGTTTAATCTCGGCGACTCAAGCTTTCTTT.

The genes are TRBV18 and TRBJ1-2; possibly TRBD1 for D (6 bases). V was pared by 5 bases and J by 0 bases, with 16 bases between. Germline CDR1 reads KGHSH; CDR2 reads LQKENI. This CDR3 has 16 amino acids. The CDR3: CASSSFKGEANYGYTF. CDR3 bases: TGTGCCAGCTCATCATTTAAGGGGGAAGCTAACTATGGCTACACCTTC. The full variable domain, rest sourced from reference TRBV18 and TRBJ1-2, is NAGVMQNPRHLVRRRGQEARLRCSPMKGHSHVYWYRQLPEEGLKFMVYLQKENIIDESGMPKERFSAEFPKEGPSILRIQQVVRGDSAAYFCASSSFKGEANYGYTFGSGTRLTVV.

DNA of the CDR3: TGCGCCAGCAGTGAGTCAGGGGCGACCCAAGAGACCCAGTACTTC. This gives the protein CASSESGATQETQYF. The gene calls are TRBV10-1 and TRBJ2-5; TRBD1 might be the D (5 bases). The germline CDR1 and CDR2 sequences are WNHNN and SYGVQD (reference sequence). The CDR3 length is 15 residues. Trimming shortened V by 0 bases and J by 1 base, and 9 bases separated the two germline ends.

The chain recombines TRBV4-3 with TRBJ2-3; 7 bases align to TRBD2. The CDR3 has 15 amino acids. The ends lost 1 base at V and 5 bases at J; junction bases unmatched: 6. Germline V lookup: CDR1 LGHNA, CDR2 YSLEER. CDR3 amino acids: CASSQVGWGGDTQYF. The CDR3 DNA follows: TGCGCCAGCAGCCAAGTGGGGTGGGGGGGAGATACGCAGTATTTT.

The chain employs TRBV28 and TRBJ2-3; the D is unclear. The CDR3 is made up of 12 amino acids. Germline V CDR1 and CDR2: MDHEN, SYDVKM. Trimming shortened V by 4 bases and J by 6 bases, and 8 bases separated the two germline ends. Here the CDR3 DNA reads TGTGCCAGCAGTTCATTGGTGGATACGCAGTATTTT. This codes for CASSSLVDTQYF. Full variable domain (missing parts from reference TRBV28 and TRBJ2-3): DVKVTQSSRYLVKRTGEKVFLECVQDMDHENMFWYRQDPGLGLRLIYFSYDVKMKEKGDIPEGYSVSREKKERFSLILESASTNQTSMYLCASSSLVDTQYFGPGTRLTVL.

The CDR3 sequence: CASSSGRRDSPLHF. The CDR3 coding sequence is TGTGCCAGTAGTTCGGGACGAAGGGATTCACCCCTCCACTTT. The chain joins TRBV19 to TRBJ1-6; D is perhaps TRBD1 (5 bases). V lost 5 bases and J 8 bases, leaving 13 bases between the germline ends. CDR3 length equals 14 residues. Germline loops: CDR1 LNHDA, CDR2 SQIVND (reference sequence).

V usage is TRBV6-2 or TRBV6-3 and J usage is TRBJ1-5, with 7 bases aligning to TRBD1. J was trimmed by 10 bases and V by 5 bases; bases with no gene match: 14. Germline CDR1 and CDR2: MNHEY and SVGEGT. The CDR3 has 15 amino acids. As DNA, the CDR3 is TGTGCCAGCAGTGGACAGGCCACTGGGTTGAAACCCCAGCATTTT. Amino acid sequence: CASSGQATGLKPQHF.

The chain has TRBV7-9 and TRBJ1-3; TRBD1 agrees at 7 bases. J lost 4 bases, V lost 2 bases, and 5 bases had no gene match. In germline, CDR1 is SEHNR, CDR2 FQNEAQ (reference sequence). The CDR3 totals 15 residues. The CDR3 region is CASSLRAGGGNTIYF. The CDR3 region has the DNA TGTGCCAGCAGCTTACGGGCAGGGGGAGGAAACACCATATATTTT.

The V gene is TRBV10-3, the J gene TRBJ2-5; D is tentatively TRBD1 or TRBD2 (6 bases each). The CDR3 runs to 15 residues. CDR1 is ENHRY, CDR2 SYGVKD, per germline. Between the trimmed V and J ends, which lost 6 bases and 0 bases, there was a span of 14 bases. CDR3 DNA sequence: TGTGCCATCAGACCTTCGGGGGCGGACCAAGAGACCCAGTACTTC. This codes for CAIRPSGADQETQYF.

The gene calls are TRBV10-1 and TRBJ2-1; possibly TRBD2 for D (5 bases). The germline V gene encodes CDR1 WNHNN and CDR2 SYGVQD (reference sequence). The V gene lost 3 bases and the J gene lost 9 bases, with 9 bases spanning the gap. The CDR3 runs to 12 residues. The CDR3 region has the DNA TGCGCCAGCAGTGAACGCCGGGGTGAGCAGTTCTTC. Translation gives CASSERRGEQFF.

The table lists this clone with a few counts. The genes are TRBV12-5 and TRBJ2-1, with D tentatively TRBD1 or TRBD2 (5 bases each). Germline CDR1 reads LGHNT; CDR2 reads FRNRAP. The CDR3 loop spans 16 amino acids. V lost 5 bases, J lost 9 bases, and 23 bases lay in between. CDR3 DNA sequence: TGTGCTAGTGGTAGATCCTCCGGGACCCCCGGGGTTGAGCAGTTCTTC. Amino acids: CASGRSSGTPGVEQFF.

V usage is TRBV25-1 and J usage is TRBJ1-2, with no clear D. The germline V gene has CDR1 MGHDK and CDR2 SYGVNS. V dropped 3 bases and J dropped 4 bases, with 12 bases sitting between them. The CDR3 has 14 residues. CDR3 nucleotides: TGTGCCAGCAGTGATCCCCTGGGGTCCTATGGCTACACCTTC. Its protein product is CASSDPLGSYGYTF.

The chain is built from TRBV27 and TRBJ2-1; D unclear. With 3 bases removed from V and 0 bases from J, the gap between germline ends came to 12 bases. CDR3 length: 16 amino acids. Per germline, CDR1 MNHEY and CDR2 SMNVEV (reference sequence). The CDR3 coding sequence is TGTGCCAGCAGTTTTCGAGGCCCGAGCTCCTACAATGAGCAGTTCTTC. It codes for CASSFRGPSSYNEQFF.

This chain connects TRBV28 to TRBJ1-5; TRBD1 agrees at 8 bases. J gave up 5 bases and V 6 bases, and 9 bases lay outside the gene matches. Germline assignment: CDR1 MDHEN and CDR2 SYDVKM. This CDR3 contains 15 residues. The CDR3 coding sequence is TGTGCCAGCAGAGGGACAGGTGGGTTTGATCAGCCCCAGCATTTT. This codes for CASRGTGGFDQPQHF.

The chain employs TRBV27 and TRBJ2-7, with D perhaps matching TRBD1 or TRBD2 (5 bases each). The germline gives CDR1 MNHEY, CDR2 SMNVEV (reference sequence). CDR3 length equals 15 residues. V dropped 2 bases and J dropped 0 bases, with 11 bases sitting between them. CDR3 sequence reads: CASSLDEGPSYEQYF. CDR3 bases: TGTGCCAGCAGTTTAGACGAGGGGCCCTCCTACGAGCAGTACTTC.

The chain combines TRBV18 with TRBJ2-7; unclear D gene. V lost 5 bases to trimming and J lost 6 bases, with 14 bases between them. The CDR3 loop spans 13 amino acids. Per the germline V gene, CDR1 is KGHSH and CDR2 is LQKENI. CDR3 DNA sequence: TGTGCCAGCTCAAGCAGTATGATGGGCGAGCAGTACTTC. Its protein product is CASSSSMMGEQYF.

The chain links TRBV13 to TRBJ2-7, with TRBD2 matching 9 bases. Germline CDR1 and CDR2: PRHDT and FYEKMQ (reference sequence). The CDR3 loop spans 14 amino acids. Germline trimming cut 3 bases from V and 4 bases from J; bases unmatched to any gene: 4. CDR3 residues: CASSFSGSRYEQYF. The CDR3 coding sequence is TGTGCCAGCAGCTTTAGCGGGAGTCGGTACGAGCAGTACTTC.

V is TRBV6-2 or TRBV6-3 and J is TRBJ1-1, with D hard to call. Trimming removed 2 bases at V and 5 bases at J, with 6 bases between. This CDR3 has 12 amino acids. Germline loops: CDR1 MNHEY, CDR2 SVGEGT. CDR3 residues: CASSYRETEAFF. The DNA for the CDR3 is TGTGCCAGCAGTTACAGAGAAACTGAAGCTTTCTTT.

The chain has TRBV5-8 and TRBJ1-2; D not certain. Germline V gives CDR1 SGHTS, CDR2 YDEGEE. The CDR3 has 17 amino acids. Trimming took 0 bases from V and 2 from J, leaving 17 bases between them. CDR3 loop: CASSLGHGGTHNYGYTF. As DNA, the CDR3 is TGTGCCAGCAGCTTGGGACACGGAGGTACCCACAACTATGGCTACACCTTC.

This chain links TRBV6-6 with TRBJ1-2; 7 bases fit TRBD1. Germline CDR1 reads MNHNY; CDR2 reads SVGAGI (reference sequence). The CDR3 consists of 14 residues. Trimming took 4 bases from V and 7 from J; bases not matched to a gene: 9. CDR3 coding DNA: TGTGCCAGCAGTTTAGTACAGGGGAAAGGTGGCTACACCTTC. Translated, it gives CASSLVQGKGGYTF.

V is TRBV12-3 or TRBV12-4 and J is TRBJ1-1; D is ambiguous. The CDR3 has 11 residues. V was pared by 8 bases and J by 3 bases, with 7 bases between. CDR3 nucleotides: TGTGCCAGCCTCCTTTACACTGAAGCTTTCTTT. Translated: CASLLYTEAFF.

This chain uses TRBV7-2 with TRBJ1-1; TRBD1 agrees at 7 bases. The CDR3 totals 14 residues. Germline CDR1 reads SGHTA; CDR2 reads FQGNSA. V shed 4 bases, J shed 3 bases, and the junction held 5 bases outside the gene matches. CDR3 sequence: CASSYRGGYTEAFF. CDR3 coding DNA: TGTGCCAGCAGCTACAGGGGAGGGTACACTGAAGCTTTCTTT.

V usage is TRBV10-3 and J usage is TRBJ1-2, with D hard to call. The length of the CDR3 is 12 residues. With 4 bases removed from V and 1 base from J, the gap between germline ends came to 4 bases. In germline, CDR1 is ENHRY, CDR2 SYGVKD. CDR3 DNA sequence: TGTGCCATCAGTGGGAGTAACTATGGCTACACCTTC. Protein sequence: CAISGSNYGYTF.

The chain is built from TRBV7-2 and TRBJ1-4, with 9 bases that match TRBD1. V shed 5 bases and J 7 bases; nucleotides not matched to a gene: 5. This CDR3 contains 14 residues. The germline V gene encodes CDR1 SGHTA and CDR2 FQGNSA. CDR3 loop: CASSAGQGSEKLFF. The CDR3 nucleotides are TGTGCCAGCAGCGCGGGACAGGGAAGTGAAAAACTGTTTTTT.

The chain couples TRBV5-4 to TRBJ2-3; D gene ambiguous. Between the trimmed V and J ends, which lost 3 bases and 4 bases, there was a span of 12 bases. The germline V gene encodes CDR1 SGHNT and CDR2 YYREEE (reference sequence). The CDR3 is 14 residues long. Here the CDR3 reads CASSSGLGADTQYF. The CDR3 DNA reads TGTGCCAGCAGCTCGGGCCTTGGCGCAGATACGCAGTATTTT.

This rearrangement joins TRBV4-1 to TRBJ1-6; D remains unclear. The V and J ends lost 5 bases and 9 bases respectively, with 20 bases between them. This CDR3 spans 16 amino acids. Germline CDR1 and CDR2: MGHRA and YSYEKL. CDR3 loop: CASSSGVQFGSSPLHF. For the CDR3, the DNA is TGCGCCAGCAGCTCCGGGGTTCAGTTCGGGTCTTCACCCCTCCACTTT.